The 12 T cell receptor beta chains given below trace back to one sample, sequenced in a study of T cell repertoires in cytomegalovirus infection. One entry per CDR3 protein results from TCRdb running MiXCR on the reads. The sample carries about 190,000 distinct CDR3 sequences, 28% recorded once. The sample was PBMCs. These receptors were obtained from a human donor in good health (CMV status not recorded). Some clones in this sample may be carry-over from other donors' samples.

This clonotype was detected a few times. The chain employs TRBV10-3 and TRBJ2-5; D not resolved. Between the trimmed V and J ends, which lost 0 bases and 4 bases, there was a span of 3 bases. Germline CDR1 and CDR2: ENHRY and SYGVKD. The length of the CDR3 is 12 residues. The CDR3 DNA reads TGTGCCATCAGTGAGTCGTTAGAGACCCAGTACTTC. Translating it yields CAISESLETQYF.

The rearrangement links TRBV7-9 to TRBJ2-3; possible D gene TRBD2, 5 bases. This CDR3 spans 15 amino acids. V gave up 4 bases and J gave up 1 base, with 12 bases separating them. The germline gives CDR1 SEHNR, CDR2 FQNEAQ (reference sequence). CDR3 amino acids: CASSSRRSGTDTQYF. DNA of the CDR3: TGTGCCAGCAGCTCCCGGAGGTCTGGCACAGATACGCAGTATTTT.

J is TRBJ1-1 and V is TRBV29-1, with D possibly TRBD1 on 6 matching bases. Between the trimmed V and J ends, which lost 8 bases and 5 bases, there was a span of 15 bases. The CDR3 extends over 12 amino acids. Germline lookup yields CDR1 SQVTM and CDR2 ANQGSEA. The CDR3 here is CSTGGAGTEAFF. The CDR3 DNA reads TGCAGCACCGGGGGGGCTGGGACTGAAGCTTTCTTT.

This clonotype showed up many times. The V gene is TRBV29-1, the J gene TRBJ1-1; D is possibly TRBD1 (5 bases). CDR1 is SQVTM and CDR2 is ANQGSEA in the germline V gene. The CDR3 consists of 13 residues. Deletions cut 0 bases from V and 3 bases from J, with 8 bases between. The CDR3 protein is CSVEEGGDTEAFF. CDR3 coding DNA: TGCAGCGTTGAAGAGGGGGGGGACACTGAAGCTTTCTTT.

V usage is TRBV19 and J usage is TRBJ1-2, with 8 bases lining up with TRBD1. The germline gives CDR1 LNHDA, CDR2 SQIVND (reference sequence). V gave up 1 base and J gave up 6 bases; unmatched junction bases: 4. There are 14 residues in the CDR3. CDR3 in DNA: TGTGCCAGTAGTATAGGGACAGGGATCCATGGCTACACCTTC. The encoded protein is CASSIGTGIHGYTF.

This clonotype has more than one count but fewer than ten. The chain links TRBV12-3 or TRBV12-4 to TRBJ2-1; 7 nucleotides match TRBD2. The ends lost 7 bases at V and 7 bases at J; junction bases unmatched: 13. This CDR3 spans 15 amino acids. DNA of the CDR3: TGTGCCAGCACCGAGACCGCGGGGGTTCGGAATGAGCAGTTCTTC. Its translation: CASTETAGVRNEQFF.

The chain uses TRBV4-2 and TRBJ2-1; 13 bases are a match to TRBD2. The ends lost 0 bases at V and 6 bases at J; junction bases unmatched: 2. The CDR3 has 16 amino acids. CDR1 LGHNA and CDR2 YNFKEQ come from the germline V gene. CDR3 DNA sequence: TGTGCCAGCAGCCAAGATACTAGCGGGGGGGCCAATGAGCAGTTCTTC. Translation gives CASSQDTSGGANEQFF.

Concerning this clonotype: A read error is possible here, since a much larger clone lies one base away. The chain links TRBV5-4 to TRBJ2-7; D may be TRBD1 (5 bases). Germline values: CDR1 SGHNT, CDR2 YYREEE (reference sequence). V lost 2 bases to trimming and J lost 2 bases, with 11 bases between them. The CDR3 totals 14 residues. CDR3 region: CASSLKGITYEQYF. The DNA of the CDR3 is TGTGCCAGCAGCTTAAAGGGGATTACCTACGAGCAGTACTTC.

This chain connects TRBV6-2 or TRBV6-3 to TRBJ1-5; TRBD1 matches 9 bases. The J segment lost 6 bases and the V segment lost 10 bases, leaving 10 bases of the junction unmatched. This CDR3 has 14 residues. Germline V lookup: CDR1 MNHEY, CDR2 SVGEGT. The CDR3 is CAISDRGSGQPQHF. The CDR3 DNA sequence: TGTGCCATCTCAGACAGGGGGTCGGGTCAGCCCCAGCATTTT.

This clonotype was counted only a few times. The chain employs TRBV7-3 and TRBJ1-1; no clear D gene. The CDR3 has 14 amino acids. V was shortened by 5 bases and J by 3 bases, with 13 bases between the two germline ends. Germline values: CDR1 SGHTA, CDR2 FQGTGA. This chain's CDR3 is CASSPVVGDTEAFF. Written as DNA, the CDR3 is TGTGCCAGCAGCCCTGTGGTTGGGGACACTGAAGCTTTCTTT.

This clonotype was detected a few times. CDR3 DNA: TGCGCCAGCAGTGAAGGCCTCTTCGAGCAGTACTTC. This codes for CASSEGLFEQYF. V gene TRBV10-1 combines with J gene TRBJ2-7; D unresolved. The germline gives CDR1 WNHNN, CDR2 SYGVQD (reference sequence). The V end lost 3 bases, the J end lost 6 bases, and 9 bases lay between the germline ends. The CDR3 has 12 amino acids.

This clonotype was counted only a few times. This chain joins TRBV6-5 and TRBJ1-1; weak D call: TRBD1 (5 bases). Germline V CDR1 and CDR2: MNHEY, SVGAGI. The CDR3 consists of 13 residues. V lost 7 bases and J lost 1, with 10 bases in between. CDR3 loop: CASTGQTNTEAFF. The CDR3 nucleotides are TGTGCCAGCACAGGGCAGACGAACACTGAAGCTTTCTTT.